A selection of T cell receptor beta chains follows, all from one sample in a study of immune characterization of retroperitoneal liposarcoma. One entry per CDR3 protein results from TCRdb running MiXCR on the PCR reads. The sample lists over 9,500 distinct CDR3 sequences, approximately 22% seen once, with around 9% in the top ten. Sample: blood. The source of these receptors is a female donor with retroperitoneal liposarcoma. Both conserved end residues are part of each CDR3. D genes are given only for firm matches. Some rows mark clone size as missing; the rest say once, few, many or name a class of expanded clone.

d_gene: TRBD2
v_gene: TRBV12-3/TRBV12-4
j_gene: TRBJ2-1
abundance: many
CDR3aa: CASSYETSGRNNEQFF
CDR3nt: TGTGCCAGCAGCTATGAGACTAGCGGGAGAAACAATGAGCAGTTCTTC

d_gene: -
v_gene: TRBV15
j_gene: TRBJ2-5
abundance: few
CDR3aa: CATSRDSEETQYF
CDR3nt: TGTGCCACCAGCAGAGATTCAGAGGAGACCCAGTACTTC

d_gene: TRBD1
v_gene: TRBV4-2
j_gene: TRBJ2-7
abundance: -
CDR3aa: CASSQPDRGSEQYF
CDR3nt: TGTGCCAGCAGCCAACCCGACAGGGGAAGCGAGCAGTACTTC

d_gene: -
v_gene: TRBV11-2
j_gene: TRBJ2-5
abundance: many
CDR3aa: CASSLDISETQYF
CDR3nt: TGTGCCAGCAGCTTAGACATTTCAGAGACCCAGTACTTC

d_gene: -
v_gene: TRBV27
j_gene: TRBJ2-7
abundance: many
CDR3aa: CASSSPRGRSYNEQYF
CDR3nt: TGTGCCAGCAGTAGCCCGAGGGGACGCTCCTACAATGAGCAGTACTTC

d_gene: TRBD2
v_gene: TRBV7-2
j_gene: TRBJ2-1
abundance: many
CDR3aa: CASSLTSGSAEQFF
CDR3nt: TGTGCCAGCAGCTTAACTAGCGGGAGTGCCGAGCAGTTCTTC

d_gene: -
v_gene: TRBV10-3
j_gene: TRBJ2-5
abundance: few
CDR3aa: CAISPIARGETQYF
CDR3nt: TGTGCCATCAGCCCTATAGCGAGGGGGGAGACCCAGTACTTC

d_gene: -
v_gene: TRBV6-1
j_gene: TRBJ2-1
abundance: medium-sized
CDR3aa: CASTKGQGSSYNEQFF
CDR3nt: TGTGCCAGCACAAAGGGGCAGGGGAGCTCCTACAATGAGCAGTTCTTC

d_gene: -
v_gene: TRBV6-6
j_gene: TRBJ2-7
abundance: -
CDR3aa: CASSYSGDYDEQYF
CDR3nt: TGTGCCAGCAGTTATAGTGGGGATTACGATGAGCAGTACTTC

d_gene: -
v_gene: TRBV7-9
j_gene: TRBJ2-7
abundance: many
CDR3aa: CASSKWQGSSYEQYF
CDR3nt: TGTGCCAGCAGCAAGTGGCAGGGGAGCTCCTACGAGCAGTACTTC

d_gene: TRBD2
v_gene: TRBV6-4
j_gene: TRBJ2-1
abundance: many
CDR3aa: CASRKAGAGDEQFF
CDR3nt: TGTGCCAGCAGAAAAGCGGGGGCCGGGGATGAGCAGTTCTTC

d_gene: TRBD2
v_gene: TRBV10-3
j_gene: TRBJ2-5
abundance: medium-sized
CDR3aa: CAISGSSGSMETQYF
CDR3nt: TGTGCCATCAGTGGGTCTAGCGGGAGTATGGAGACCCAGTACTTC

d_gene: -
v_gene: TRBV6-5
j_gene: TRBJ2-5
abundance: medium-sized
CDR3aa: CASSYSPGSETQYF
CDR3nt: TGTGCCAGCAGTTACTCTCCGGGAAGCGAGACCCAGTACTTC

d_gene: TRBD2
v_gene: TRBV27
j_gene: TRBJ2-7
abundance: many
CDR3aa: CASALAETYEQYF
CDR3nt: TGTGCCAGCGCCCTAGCGGAAACCTACGAGCAGTACTTC

d_gene: -
v_gene: TRBV6-1
j_gene: TRBJ2-3
abundance: medium-sized
CDR3aa: CASTPVSGTDTQYF
CDR3nt: TGTGCCAGCACACCGGTTAGTGGTACAGATACGCAGTATTTT

d_gene: TRBD2
v_gene: TRBV20-1
j_gene: TRBJ2-3
abundance: few
CDR3aa: CSVRGTSGRKTSTDTQYF
CDR3nt: TGCAGTGTTAGGGGGACTAGCGGGAGGAAAACTAGCACAGATACGCAGTATTTT

d_gene: TRBD2
v_gene: TRBV7-8
j_gene: TRBJ2-7
abundance: few
CDR3aa: CASSLKTSGYYEQYF
CDR3nt: TGTGCCAGCAGCCTCAAGACTAGCGGGTACTACGAGCAGTACTTC

d_gene: TRBD2
v_gene: TRBV4-1
j_gene: TRBJ2-1
abundance: -
CDR3aa: CASSQGIASGYNEQFF
CDR3nt: TGCGCCAGCAGCCAAGGCATCGCTAGCGGATACAATGAGCAGTTCTTC

d_gene: -
v_gene: TRBV6-1
j_gene: TRBJ1-3
abundance: few
CDR3aa: CASSPQGFSGNTIYF
CDR3nt: TGTGCCAGCAGCCCACAGGGTTTCTCTGGAAACACCATATATTTT

d_gene: -
v_gene: TRBV6-5
j_gene: TRBJ2-1
abundance: -
CDR3aa: CASSYSGVGDEQFF
CDR3nt: TGTGCCAGCAGTTACTCAGGGGTGGGGGACGAGCAGTTCTTC

d_gene: TRBD2
v_gene: TRBV7-2
j_gene: TRBJ2-7
abundance: many
CDR3aa: CASSIGGSLYEQYF
CDR3nt: TGTGCCAGCAGCATCGGGGGGAGCCTCTACGAGCAGTACTTC

d_gene: TRBD2
v_gene: TRBV12-3/TRBV12-4
j_gene: TRBJ2-1
abundance: few
CDR3aa: CASSWTSGRPEQFF
CDR3nt: TGTGCCAGCAGTTGGACTAGCGGGAGGCCTGAGCAGTTCTTC

d_gene: TRBD1
v_gene: TRBV6-1
j_gene: TRBJ1-3
abundance: -
CDR3aa: CASSRQGKENTIYF
CDR3nt: TGTGCCAGCAGTCGACAGGGGAAGGAAAACACCATATATTTT

d_gene: -
v_gene: TRBV6-5
j_gene: TRBJ1-3
abundance: -
CDR3aa: CASSLGILSGNTIYF
CDR3nt: TGTGCCAGCAGTTTGGGGATCCTCTCTGGAAACACCATATATTTT

d_gene: -
v_gene: TRBV12-3/TRBV12-4
j_gene: TRBJ2-1
abundance: -
CDR3aa: CASSLTVNEQFF
CDR3nt: TGTGCCAGCAGTTTAACGGTTAATGAGCAGTTCTTC

d_gene: TRBD2
v_gene: TRBV6-5
j_gene: TRBJ2-1
abundance: large
CDR3aa: CASSYIGSGDNEQFF
CDR3nt: TGTGCCAGCAGTTACATCGGGAGCGGGGACAATGAGCAGTTCTTC

d_gene: TRBD1
v_gene: TRBV11-1
j_gene: TRBJ1-1
abundance: few
CDR3aa: CASSWGTANTEAFF
CDR3nt: TGTGCCAGCAGCTGGGGGACAGCGAACACTGAAGCTTTCTTT

d_gene: -
v_gene: TRBV11-3
j_gene: TRBJ1-1
abundance: -
CDR3aa: CASSPGREFEAFF
CDR3nt: TGTGCCAGCAGCCCCGGCAGGGAGTTCGAAGCTTTCTTT

d_gene: TRBD2
v_gene: TRBV12-3/TRBV12-4
j_gene: TRBJ2-7
abundance: few
CDR3aa: CASSEGLAGGGYEQYF
CDR3nt: TGTGCCAGCAGTGAGGGACTAGCGGGAGGAGGATACGAGCAGTACTTC

d_gene: TRBD2
v_gene: TRBV6-1
j_gene: TRBJ2-1
abundance: many
CDR3aa: CASSIAGGYNEQFF
CDR3nt: TGTGCCAGCAGCATAGCGGGAGGATACAATGAGCAGTTCTTC

d_gene: -
v_gene: TRBV24-1
j_gene: TRBJ1-1
abundance: -
CDR3aa: CATRGPGSTNTEAFF
CDR3nt: TGTGCCACCAGGGGACCAGGGTCGACGAACACTGAAGCTTTCTTT

d_gene: -
v_gene: TRBV6-1
j_gene: TRBJ2-1
abundance: large
CDR3aa: CASSLTGRYNEQFF
CDR3nt: TGTGCCAGCAGTCTGACAGGACGGTACAATGAGCAGTTCTTC

d_gene: -
v_gene: TRBV6-1
j_gene: TRBJ1-2
abundance: many
CDR3aa: CASRAGPANYGYTF
CDR3nt: TGTGCCAGCAGGGCAGGGCCAGCTAACTATGGCTACACCTTC

d_gene: TRBD2
v_gene: TRBV6-1
j_gene: TRBJ2-3
abundance: medium-sized
CDR3aa: CASSYWTSGSTDTQYF
CDR3nt: TGTGCCAGCAGTTATTGGACTAGCGGCAGCACAGATACGCAGTATTTT

d_gene: TRBD1
v_gene: TRBV12-3/TRBV12-4
j_gene: TRBJ2-1
abundance: few
CDR3aa: CASRLRRRTGTYNEQFF
CDR3nt: TGTGCCAGCAGACTGAGAAGGAGGACAGGGACCTACAATGAGCAGTTCTTC

d_gene: -
v_gene: TRBV6-1
j_gene: TRBJ2-2
abundance: few
CDR3aa: CASSGGGAGTGELFF
CDR3nt: TGTGCCAGCAGCGGAGGGGGCGCGGGCACCGGGGAGCTGTTTTTT

d_gene: TRBD1
v_gene: TRBV18
j_gene: TRBJ2-1
abundance: once
CDR3aa: CASSPGQGAINEQFF
CDR3nt: TGTGCCAGCTCACCCGGACAGGGGGCGATTAATGAGCAGTTCTTC

d_gene: TRBD2
v_gene: TRBV28
j_gene: TRBJ2-1
abundance: -
CDR3aa: CASSSPTSSGVYNEQFF
CDR3nt: TGTGCCAGCAGTTCCCCGACCTCCAGCGGGGTATACAATGAGCAGTTCTTC

d_gene: TRBD2
v_gene: TRBV10-1
j_gene: TRBJ2-3
abundance: -
CDR3aa: CASSSGGFTDTQYF
CDR3nt: TGCGCCAGCTCTAGCGGGGGGTTCACAGATACGCAGTATTTT

d_gene: TRBD2
v_gene: TRBV5-1
j_gene: TRBJ2-1
abundance: -
CDR3aa: CASSGLAGGYNEQFF
CDR3nt: TGCGCCAGCAGCGGGTTAGCGGGGGGTTACAATGAGCAGTTCTTC

d_gene: TRBD1
v_gene: TRBV5-4
j_gene: TRBJ2-7
abundance: -
CDR3aa: CASSPGTGAYEQYF
CDR3nt: TGTGCCAGCAGTCCCGGGACAGGGGCGTACGAGCAGTACTTC

d_gene: TRBD2
v_gene: TRBV7-2
j_gene: TRBJ2-5
abundance: -
CDR3aa: CASSLRTSGMGETQYF
CDR3nt: TGTGCCAGCAGCTTACGAACTAGCGGGATGGGTGAGACCCAGTACTTC

d_gene: TRBD2
v_gene: TRBV4-1
j_gene: TRBJ2-5
abundance: medium-sized
CDR3aa: CASSQDPMAGGGETQYF
CDR3nt: TGCGCCAGCAGCCAAGATCCGATGGCGGGAGGGGGGGAGACCCAGTACTTC

d_gene: TRBD1
v_gene: TRBV12-3/TRBV12-4
j_gene: TRBJ1-3
abundance: -
CDR3aa: CASSLDTGRTGAGNTIYF
CDR3nt: TGTGCCAGCAGTTTAGATACCGGTCGGACAGGGGCTGGAAACACCATATATTTT

d_gene: TRBD1
v_gene: TRBV6-1
j_gene: TRBJ2-1
abundance: medium-sized
CDR3aa: CASPDRSGGKAYNEQFF
CDR3nt: TGTGCCAGCCCCGATCGTTCAGGGGGTAAGGCCTACAATGAGCAGTTCTTC

d_gene: -
v_gene: TRBV6-5
j_gene: TRBJ2-1
abundance: medium-sized
CDR3aa: CASSYFPYNEQFF
CDR3nt: TGTGCCAGCAGTTACTTCCCGTACAATGAGCAGTTCTTC

d_gene: TRBD2
v_gene: TRBV4-1
j_gene: TRBJ2-5
abundance: -
CDR3aa: CASSPGTSRQETQYF
CDR3nt: TGTGCCAGCAGCCCTGGGACTAGCAGACAAGAGACCCAGTACTTC

d_gene: -
v_gene: TRBV12-3/TRBV12-4
j_gene: TRBJ2-3
abundance: many
CDR3aa: CASSPGDTFSTDTQYF
CDR3nt: TGTGCCAGCAGTCCTGGGGACACGTTCTCCACAGATACGCAGTATTTT

d_gene: -
v_gene: TRBV11-3
j_gene: TRBJ1-1
abundance: many
CDR3aa: CASSNTHERMNTEAFF
CDR3nt: TGTGCCAGCAGCAATACCCACGAACGAATGAACACTGAAGCTTTCTTT

d_gene: TRBD2
v_gene: TRBV6-1
j_gene: TRBJ2-3
abundance: medium-sized
CDR3aa: CASSPSGASTDTQYF
CDR3nt: TGTGCCAGCAGTCCAAGCGGGGCTAGCACAGATACGCAGTATTTT

d_gene: TRBD1
v_gene: TRBV6-4
j_gene: TRBJ2-1
abundance: many
CDR3aa: CASSDLRDSEQFF
CDR3nt: TGTGCCAGCAGTGACCTTCGGGACAGCGAGCAGTTCTTC

d_gene: -
v_gene: TRBV12-3/TRBV12-4
j_gene: TRBJ2-3
abundance: -
CDR3aa: CASSDPRDIGTDTQYF
CDR3nt: TGTGCCAGCAGTGACCCCCGGGACATTGGCACAGATACGCAGTATTTT

d_gene: -
v_gene: TRBV6-1
j_gene: TRBJ2-3
abundance: few
CDR3aa: CASREGGAIGDTQYF
CDR3nt: TGTGCCAGCAGGGAAGGGGGGGCGATAGGAGATACGCAGTATTTT